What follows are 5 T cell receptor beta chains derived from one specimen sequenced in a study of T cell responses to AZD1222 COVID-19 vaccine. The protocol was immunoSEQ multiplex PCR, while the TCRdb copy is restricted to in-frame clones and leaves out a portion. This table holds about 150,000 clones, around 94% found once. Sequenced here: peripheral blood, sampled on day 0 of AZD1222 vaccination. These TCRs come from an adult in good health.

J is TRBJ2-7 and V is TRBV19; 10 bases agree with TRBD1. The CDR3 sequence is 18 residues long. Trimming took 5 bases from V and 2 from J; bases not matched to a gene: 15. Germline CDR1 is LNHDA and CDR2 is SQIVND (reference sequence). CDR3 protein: CASSVPGTGEYLTYEQYV. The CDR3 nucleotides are TGTGCCAGTAGTGTCCCCGGGACAGGGGAGTATCTAACCTACGAGCAGTACGTC.

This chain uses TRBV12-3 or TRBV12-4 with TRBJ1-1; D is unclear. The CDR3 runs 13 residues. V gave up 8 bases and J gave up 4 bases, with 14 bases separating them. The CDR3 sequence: CASAEGIGTEAFF. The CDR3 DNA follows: TGTGCCAGCGCTGAGGGCATTGGCACTGAAGCTTTCTTT.

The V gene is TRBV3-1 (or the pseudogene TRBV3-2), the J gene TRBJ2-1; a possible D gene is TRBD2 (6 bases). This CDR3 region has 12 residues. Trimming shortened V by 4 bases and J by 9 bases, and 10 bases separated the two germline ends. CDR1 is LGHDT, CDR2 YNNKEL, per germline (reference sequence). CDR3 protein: CASSPLASEQFF. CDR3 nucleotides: TGTGCCAGCAGCCCCCTAGCGAGTGAGCAGTTCTTC.

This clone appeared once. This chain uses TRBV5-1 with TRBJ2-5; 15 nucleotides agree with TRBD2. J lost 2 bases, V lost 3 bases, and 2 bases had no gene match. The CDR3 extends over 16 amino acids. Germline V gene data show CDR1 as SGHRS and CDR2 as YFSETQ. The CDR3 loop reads CASSWGTSGGQETQYF. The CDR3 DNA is TGCGCCAGCAGCTGGGGGACTAGCGGGGGGCAAGAGACCCAGTACTTC.

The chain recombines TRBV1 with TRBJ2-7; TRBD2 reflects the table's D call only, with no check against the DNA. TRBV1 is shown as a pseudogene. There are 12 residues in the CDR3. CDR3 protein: CTSMGGAYEQYV. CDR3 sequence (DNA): TGCACCAGCATGGGGGGAGCCTACGAGCAGTACGTC.